The 29 T cell receptor beta chains below were found in one sample sequenced in a study of CD8 T cells in ankylosing spondylitis (dated by TCRdb to 2015 to 2018). The receptor library was made with 5' RACE. Data came from an Illumina HiSeq 2500. TCRdb trimmed the raw reads at Q25, called clones with MiXCR and kept productive beta chains. CDR3 protein duplicates are merged, each entry listing the most common genes and DNA. Across this sample there are 35,000 to 50,000 distinct CDR3 sequences, with 2.5% to 3.5% seen only once. The ten largest clones represent roughly 2.8% of the sample. The specimen sequenced was blood, either unsorted or a sorted T cell fraction (not recorded which). The origin of the receptors is a male donor with ankylosing spondylitis or in good health (not recorded which).

CDR3 loop: CASSSGTSGTNEQFF. For the CDR3, the DNA is TGTGCCAGCAGCTCCGGGACTAGCGGTACGAATGAGCAGTTCTTC. The chain joins TRBV9 to TRBJ2-1; TRBD2 matches 11 bases. The CDR3 has 15 amino acids. V shed 4 bases and J 7 bases; nucleotides not matched to a gene: 7. CDR1 SGDLS and CDR2 YYNGEE come from the germline V gene.

This clonotype was seen ten or more times. The rearrangement links TRBV9 to TRBJ2-3, with TRBD1 as a possible D gene (6 bases). The CDR3 totals 17 residues. V lost 0 bases and J 6 bases, leaving 20 bases between the germline ends. The germline V gene has CDR1 SGDLS and CDR2 YYNGEE. The DNA of the CDR3 is TGTGCCAGCAGCGTAGCTACAACTAGGGGGACCTGGGATACGCAGTATTTT. This translates into CASSVATTRGTWDTQYF.

This clonotype was picked up many times. The chain recombines TRBV9 with TRBJ2-3, with D perhaps matching TRBD2 (6 bases). Germline V gene data show CDR1 as SGDLS and CDR2 as YYNGEE. V was clipped by 4 bases and J by 0 bases, with 15 bases between them. This CDR3 is built from 16 residues. The CDR3 region is CASSSVGSGSTDTQYF. The CDR3 DNA follows: TGTGCCAGCAGCTCCGTAGGTAGCGGCAGCACAGATACGCAGTATTTT.

The chain recombines TRBV9 with TRBJ1-1; the D gene is possibly TRBD1 (5 bases). CDR1 is SGDLS, CDR2 YYNGEE, per germline. The V and J ends lost 4 bases and 0 bases respectively, with 10 bases between them. The CDR3 covers 14 residues. The CDR3 loop reads CASSFGGVNTEAFF. The CDR3 nucleotides are TGTGCCAGCAGCTTCGGGGGGGTGAACACTGAAGCTTTCTTT.

This clonotype appeared many times. V gene TRBV9 combines with J gene TRBJ2-5; D remains unclear. The CDR3 sequence is 15 residues long. With 4 bases removed from V and 1 base from J, the gap between germline ends came to 14 bases. From germline, CDR1 is SGDLS and CDR2 YYNGEE. The CDR3 DNA follows: TGTGCCAGCAGCCCCCGGGCCTTCACCCAAGAGACCCAGTACTTC. Its translation is CASSPRAFTQETQYF.

This clonotype was recorded many times. CDR3 sequence reads: CASSPREGTDTQYF. As DNA, the CDR3 is TGTGCCAGCAGCCCCCGTGAAGGCACAGATACGCAGTATTTT. The chain combines TRBV9 with TRBJ2-3; D is unclear. Trimming cost V 4 bases and J 1 base, with 10 bases left between them. Germline CDR1 and CDR2: SGDLS and YYNGEE. CDR3 length: 14 residues.

This clonotype was picked up many times. V gene TRBV9 combines with J gene TRBJ2-2; possibly TRBD2 for D (5 bases). This CDR3 has 13 residues. With 0 bases removed from V and 9 bases from J, the gap between germline ends came to 9 bases. Germline values: CDR1 SGDLS, CDR2 YYNGEE. The CDR3 sequence is CASSVGPGRELFF. Written as DNA, the CDR3 is TGTGCCAGCAGCGTAGGCCCGGGAAGGGAGCTGTTTTTT.

This clonotype has a count of ten or more. The chain employs TRBV9 and TRBJ2-1, with 9 bases aligning to TRBD2. Per germline, CDR1 SGDLS and CDR2 YYNGEE. The CDR3 is 20 residues long. J lost 3 bases, V lost 1 base, and 17 bases had no gene match. As DNA, the CDR3 is TGTGCCAGCAGCGTATCGAGGACTAGCGTTACAAACCCCAACTACAATGAGCAGTTCTTC. Translation: CASSVSRTSVTNPNYNEQFF. The variable domain in full, with the rest retrieved from reference TRBV9 and TRBJ2-1, is DSGVTQTPKHLITATGQRVTLRCSPRSGDLSVYWYQQSLDQGLQFLIQYYNGEERAKGNILERFSAQQFPDLHSELNLSSLELGDSALYFCASSVSRTSVTNPNYNEQFFGPGTRLTVL.

This clonotype was observed many times. The chain uses TRBV9 and TRBJ2-2; TRBD1 agrees at 8 bases. The V and J ends lost 4 bases and 5 bases, in that order; junction bases with no gene match: 10. CDR1 SGDLS and CDR2 YYNGEE come from the germline V gene. This CDR3 is built from 16 residues. The CDR3 sequence: CASSLLTGAGTGELFF. The DNA of the CDR3 is TGTGCCAGCAGCCTTTTGACAGGGGCGGGTACCGGGGAGCTGTTTTTT.

The chain has TRBV9 and TRBJ2-5; no clear D. V was pared by 4 bases and J by 5 bases, with 15 bases between. CDR1 and CDR2 (germline): SGDLS, YYNGEE. The CDR3 runs 14 residues. The CDR3 nucleotides are TGTGCCAGCAGCCCTAATAAGGGCTGGGAGACCCAGTACTTC. This gives the protein CASSPNKGWETQYF.

The chain carries TRBV9 and TRBJ1-1; 7 nucleotides agree with TRBD1. The CDR3 spans 15 residues. Trimming took 4 bases from V and 0 from J; bases not matched to a gene: 6. CDR1 is SGDLS, CDR2 YYNGEE, per germline. CDR3 sequence (DNA): TGTGCCAGCAGCTCCAGACAGGGCGTGAACACTGAAGCTTTCTTT. This encodes CASSSRQGVNTEAFF.

Points on this clonotype: A much larger clone differs from this one at a single base, so this may be a read error. The rearrangement joins TRBV9 to TRBJ2-5; D not certain. V lost 4 bases and J 1 base, leaving 8 bases between the germline ends. The CDR3 runs to 13 residues. CDR1 is SGDLS, CDR2 YYNGEE, per germline. The CDR3 reads CASSITSQETQYF. The CDR3 region has the DNA TGTGCCAGCAGCATAACGAGCCAAGAGACCCAGTACTTC.

The sample holds many counts of this clonotype. J is TRBJ2-3 and V is TRBV9; possible D gene TRBD2, 5 bases. With 4 bases removed from V and 2 bases from J, the gap between germline ends came to 5 bases. This CDR3 has 12 residues. Germline CDR1 is SGDLS and CDR2 is YYNGEE. DNA for the CDR3: TGTGCCAGCAGCCTAGCCACAGATACGCAGTATTTT. The encoded protein is CASSLATDTQYF.

There are many counts of this clonotype. The chain links TRBV9 to TRBJ2-2; D is ambiguous. The V end lost 4 bases, the J end lost 7 bases, and 11 bases lay between the germline ends. The germline CDR1 and CDR2 sequences are SGDLS and YYNGEE. The CDR3 covers 13 residues. The CDR3 protein is CASSPQDLGELFF. CDR3 nucleotide sequence: TGTGCCAGCAGCCCCCAGGACCTCGGGGAGCTGTTTTTT.

This clonotype was seen repeatedly, ten times or more. V and J are TRBV9 and TRBJ2-2; perhaps TRBD2 as D (6 bases). V lost 4 bases to trimming and J lost 1 base, with 14 bases between them. Germline CDR1 reads SGDLS; CDR2 reads YYNGEE. The CDR3 loop spans 16 amino acids. This CDR3 reads CASSPHLGGNTGELFF. The CDR3 DNA reads as TGTGCCAGCAGCCCTCACCTGGGAGGGAACACCGGGGAGCTGTTTTTT. Full variable domain (remainder filled in from reference TRBV9 and TRBJ2-2): DSGVTQTPKHLITATGQRVTLRCSPRSGDLSVYWYQQSLDQGLQFLIQYYNGEERAKGNILERFSAQQFPDLHSELNLSSLELGDSALYFCASSPHLGGNTGELFFGEGSRLTVL.

This clonotype has a count of ten or more. CDR3 sequence (DNA): TGTGCCAGCAGCGTAGAGGGACAGCCCCATCAGCCCCAGCATTTT. It translates to CASSVEGQPHQPQHF. The chain has TRBV9 and TRBJ1-5, with 7 bases lining up with TRBD1. V lost 0 bases to trimming and J lost 5 bases; unmatched junction nucleotides: 5. Germline CDR1 and CDR2: SGDLS and YYNGEE. The CDR3 has 15 amino acids.

This clonotype was counted at least ten times. V gene TRBV9 combines with J gene TRBJ2-3; no clear D. V lost 0 bases to trimming and J lost 2 bases, with 13 bases between them. This CDR3 comprises 16 residues. CDR1 is SGDLS and CDR2 is YYNGEE in the germline V gene. This CDR3 is CASSVGARLLTDTQYF. The CDR3 DNA reads TGTGCCAGCAGCGTAGGGGCTAGGCTACTCACAGATACGCAGTATTTT.

This clonotype qualifies as medium-sized. V is TRBV9 and J is TRBJ1-5, with TRBD1 matching 7 bases. With V trimmed by 2 bases and J by 4 bases, 6 bases remained unmatched. Germline V lookup: CDR1 SGDLS, CDR2 YYNGEE. This CDR3 is 15 amino acids long. This chain's CDR3 is CASSVSGTANQPQHF. DNA of the CDR3: TGTGCCAGCAGCGTGTCCGGGACAGCAAATCAGCCCCAGCATTTT.

This clonotype showed up many times. CDR3 in DNA: TGTGCCAGCAGCCCGTCATGGGCCGCTGAGCAGTTCTTC. Encoded protein: CASSPSWAAEQFF. The chain combines TRBV9 with TRBJ2-1; D ambiguous. Germline V gene lookup returns CDR1 SGDLS and CDR2 YYNGEE. V was clipped by 4 bases and J by 9 bases, with 14 bases between them. The CDR3 extends over 13 amino acids.

This clonotype was observed at least ten times. The CDR3, as DNA: TGTGCCAGCAGCTCCCTAGCGGGGGGGCCTGGCAATGAGCAGTTCTTC. Translating gives CASSSLAGGPGNEQFF. The chain combines TRBV9 with TRBJ2-1; 12 positions agree with TRBD2. The CDR3 consists of 16 residues. Trimming cost V 4 bases and J 6 bases; bases outside gene matches: 8. Germline CDR1 is SGDLS and CDR2 is YYNGEE.

This clonotype has at least ten counts. The V call is TRBV9, the J call TRBJ2-5; 8 nucleotides align to TRBD2. Germline CDR1 reads SGDLS; CDR2 reads YYNGEE. V lost 4 bases to trimming and J lost 0 bases; unmatched junction nucleotides: 5. CDR3 length: 15 amino acids. The CDR3 sequence is CASSRRGGDQETQYF. Written as DNA, the CDR3 is TGTGCCAGCAGCCGCCGGGGGGGAGACCAAGAGACCCAGTACTTC.

There are many counts of this clonotype. The chain carries TRBV9 and TRBJ2-2; 7 bases are shared with TRBD1. Germline CDR1 is SGDLS and CDR2 is YYNGEE. With V trimmed by 2 bases and J by 2 bases, 3 bases remained unmatched. The CDR3 totals 15 residues. The CDR3 reads CASSVGTVNTGELFF. CDR3 in DNA: TGTGCCAGCAGCGTCGGGACAGTCAACACCGGGGAGCTGTTTTTT.

This clonotype was detected ten times or more. This rearrangement joins TRBV9 to TRBJ2-4; 9 bases are a match to TRBD1. The CDR3 runs to 13 residues. Germline CDR1 and CDR2: SGDLS and YYNGEE. Trimming took 4 bases from V and 9 from J; bases not matched to a gene: 5. The CDR3 DNA sequence: TGTGCCAGCAGCCCAGGACAGGGGACCATTCAGTACTTC. Amino acids: CASSPGQGTIQYF.

There are many counts of this clonotype. This chain joins TRBV9 and TRBJ2-2; 11 bases agree with TRBD2. The CDR3 is made up of 16 amino acids. With 4 bases clipped from V and 7 bases from J, the junction kept 9 bases outside the gene matches. Germline V CDR1 and CDR2: SGDLS, YYNGEE. The CDR3 loop is CASSPLAGGPDGELFF. As DNA, the CDR3 is TGTGCCAGCAGCCCCTTAGCGGGGGGGCCGGACGGGGAGCTGTTTTTT. The full variable domain, completed using reference TRBV9 and TRBJ2-2, is DSGVTQTPKHLITATGQRVTLRCSPRSGDLSVYWYQQSLDQGLQFLIQYYNGEERAKGNILERFSAQQFPDLHSELNLSSLELGDSALYFCASSPLAGGPDGELFFGEGSRLTVL.

In its sample, this clonotype was seen many times. The V and J genes are TRBV9 and TRBJ1-2; 9 bases line up with TRBD1. The CDR3 has 15 residues. Trimming cost V 4 bases and J 4 bases; bases outside gene matches: 8. The germline V gene encodes CDR1 SGDLS and CDR2 YYNGEE. CDR3 bases: TGTGCCAGCAGCACCTCCGGGACAGGGTCCTATGGCTACACCTTC. Translation gives CASSTSGTGSYGYTF.

This clonotype was recorded many times. J is TRBJ2-1 and V is TRBV9; TRBD2 agrees at 9 bases. The CDR3 has 16 amino acids. The V and J ends lost 2 bases and 4 bases, in that order; junction bases with no gene match: 7. Germline V CDR1 and CDR2: SGDLS, YYNGEE. CDR3 amino acids: CASSVAGGPEYNEQFF. The CDR3 region has the DNA TGTGCCAGCAGCGTTGCGGGGGGGCCGGAATACAATGAGCAGTTCTTC.

This clonotype was picked up many times. The chain's CDR3 is CASSTQPWAGGTDTQYF. The CDR3 nucleotides are TGTGCCAGCAGCACCCAGCCGTGGGCGGGGGGAACAGATACGCAGTATTTT. V is TRBV9 and J is TRBJ2-3; 8 bases are a match to TRBD2. The CDR3 spans 17 residues. Germline CDR1 reads SGDLS; CDR2 reads YYNGEE. V was pared by 4 bases and J by 3 bases, with 13 bases of the junction left unmatched.

This clonotype was picked up many times. The chain carries TRBV9 and TRBJ2-1, with 9 bases that match TRBD2. The V gene end was trimmed by 0 bases and the J gene end by 2 bases; junction bases not matched to a gene: 3. Germline V gene data show CDR1 as SGDLS and CDR2 as YYNGEE. CDR3 length: 16 amino acids. CDR3 region: CASSVGASGAYNEQFF. The CDR3 DNA reads TGTGCCAGCAGCGTAGGTGCTAGCGGGGCCTACAATGAGCAGTTCTTC. Full variable domain (missing parts from reference TRBV9 and TRBJ2-1): DSGVTQTPKHLITATGQRVTLRCSPRSGDLSVYWYQQSLDQGLQFLIQYYNGEERAKGNILERFSAQQFPDLHSELNLSSLELGDSALYFCASSVGASGAYNEQFFGPGTRLTVL.

This clonotype was picked up many times. The genes are TRBV9 and TRBJ2-5; TRBD2 is a possible D gene (5 bases). This CDR3 spans 14 amino acids. V lost 2 bases and J 4 bases, leaving 12 bases between the germline ends. The germline V gene has CDR1 SGDLS and CDR2 YYNGEE. The CDR3 DNA follows: TGTGCCAGCAGCGTCTCTTGGGGAGCAGAGACCCAGTACTTC. It yields the protein CASSVSWGAETQYF.